Here is one T cell receptor beta chain with its context. Its target is unknown. V lost 4 bases to trimming and J lost 5 bases, with 14 bases between them. Germline CDR1 reads MNHEY; CDR2 reads SMNVEV (reference sequence). This CDR3 is built from 14 residues. This entry belongs to a study of cytomegalovirus exposure and HLA in healthy donors. The study's findings and limits: When analyzed later, a missense DCLRE1C variant was found to be linked to TCR beta V- and J-gene trimming.

Unrecorded immune exposure was likely among donors, who were nominally healthy when sampled. The PCR ran on 60 Vbeta and 13 Jbeta primers. Methods used by the authors: Roughly 83 million unique TCR beta chains, some 10 million of them shared, were counted by a later analysis. Only in-frame clones appear in the TCRdb table, and some are missing; sequencing was by immunoSEQ multiplex PCR. V, J and clone size derive from that table, while D and trimming were established from the DNA sequence. The sample has 90,000 to 130,000 clones, around 80% seen once. This receptor was obtained from a woman aged 55-70 years in good health and CMV-seropositive. This chain links TRBV27 with TRBJ1-1; a possible D gene is TRBD1 (6 bases). The sequenced material came from PBMCs. The CDR3 DNA follows: TGTGCCAGCAGTTCACGGGGGGGACAAACTGAAGCTTTCTTT. Translating gives CASSSRGGQTEAFF.